These 10 T cell receptor beta chains originate from one sample sequenced in a study of CXCR3-negative and CXCR3-positive naive CD8 T cells. Findings and caveats of the study: Higher TRB CDR3 hydrophobicity marked CXCR3-positive naive cells relative to CXCR3-negative naive cells.

Their recognized antigens are unknown. The method, 5' RACE with UMI labels, was used to prepare the TRB cDNA libraries. TCRdb reprocessed the 5' RACE reads and reports one entry per CDR3 protein, with no DNA. Its table records some 85,000 distinct CDR3 sequences. Sequenced sample: naive CXCR3+ CD8+ T cells from blood. Subset of the sample: CD45RO-CCR7+CD27+CD95- naive CD8+ T cells expressing CXCR3 (TNR3+). The receptor source for this set is a human donor in good health. Some clones in this sample may be carry-over from other donors' samples.

The V and J genes are TRBV20-1 and TRBJ1-2. The CDR3 consists of 13 residues. Per the germline V gene, CDR1 is DFQATT and CDR2 is SNEGSKA (reference sequence). This chain's CDR3 is CSASLGEAYGYTF.

The rearrangement uses TRBV27 and TRBJ1-1. The germline gives CDR1 MNHEY, CDR2 SMNVEV (reference sequence). There are 17 residues in the CDR3. The CDR3 region is CASSLRGAAGMYTEAFF.

The rearrangement links TRBV6-4 to TRBJ2-1; the TCRdb D gene call, TRBD2, has no DNA to confirm it. CDR3 length equals 13 residues. Germline loops: CDR1 MRHNA, CDR2 SNTAGT. The CDR3 loop is CASSDSLVSEQFF.

The V gene is TRBV29-1, the J gene TRBJ2-1; TCRdb reports TRBD1, a call that lacks DNA to check it against. Germline CDR1 SQVTM, CDR2 ANQGSEA. The CDR3 spans 15 residues. CDR3 protein: CSVDGGEVSYNEQFF.

The CDR3 protein is CASSSTSGGLLGQETQYF. The chain recombines TRBV7-6 with TRBJ2-5; the D call of TRBD2 rests on TCRdb alone, since no DNA is present to check it. CDR1 and CDR2 from the germline V gene are SGHVS and FNYEAQ. The CDR3 totals 18 residues.

The chain uses TRBV27 and TRBJ1-1; TCRdb reports TRBD1, a call that lacks DNA to check it against. This CDR3 region has 14 residues. Germline values: CDR1 MNHEY, CDR2 SMNVEV (reference sequence). CDR3 in amino acids: CASSFVQGEPEAFF.

The gene calls are TRBV4-2 and TRBJ2-1; the TCRdb call, TRBD2, lacks DNA for checking. In germline, CDR1 is LGHNA, CDR2 YNFKEQ. This CDR3 is 14 amino acids long. This CDR3 reads CASSQAAGGTEQFF.

This chain uses TRBV27 with TRBJ2-3; with no DNA, the TCRdb D assignment of TRBD2 cannot be verified. The CDR3 spans 17 residues. Germline values: CDR1 MNHEY, CDR2 SMNVEV (reference sequence). The CDR3 protein is CASSLRSGAEVPDTQYF.

The rearrangement links TRBV2 to TRBJ2-7; TCRdb reports TRBD2, a call that lacks DNA to check it against. Germline loops: CDR1 SNHLY, CDR2 FYNNEI. The CDR3 has 14 amino acids. The CDR3 reads CASKTEPGEYEQYF.

The CDR3 reads CASSSLEGTEAFF. This chain links TRBV19 with TRBJ1-1. The CDR3 extends over 13 amino acids. The V gene's germline CDR1 is LNHDA and CDR2 SQIVND (reference sequence).